This T cell receptor beta chain was obtained from a study of robustness of blood B and T cell sequencing (dated by TCRdb to the late 2010s). Concerning the study at large: The study aimed to determine how much peripheral blood is needed to reliably characterize an individual's TCRbeta and IgG repertoires. In each of the nine to ten independently drawn blood samples, both the TCRbeta and the IgG repertoires were quantified. As technical replicates, two replicate TCRbeta cDNA libraries were made from one shared RNA pool taken from a single 10 ml draw.

The germline V gene (reference sequence) sets CDR1 to SGHNT and CDR2 to YYREEE. The CDR3 goes from the cysteine to the phenylalanine over 12 residues. Of all the DNA, just the CDR3 is kept, 36 bases in frame from base 1. At the junction V is shortened by 4 bases and J by 5 bases, with 9 bases in between. TCRbeta repertoires were quantified from mRNA rather than genomic DNA, which captures expressed receptors. Without cell sorting, buffy coat leukocytes were collected into Trizol, and RNA was extracted using the Direct-zol RNA MiniPrep Plus kit. EDTA blood tubes were centrifuged immediately at 4°C to separate plasma, buffy coat and red blood cells. The research as a whole found: The 1,000 most abundant TCRbeta clonotypes from the pooled draws were found in every single 10 ml sample. Of the top 10,000 TCRbeta clonotypes in one technical replicate library, roughly 95% were also found in the other technical replicate library. Overlap of rare TCRbeta clonotypes did not improve with pooling tubes, implying much larger blood volumes would be needed to capture them. Immediate fractionation was required for EDTA tubes, so the use of EDTA tubes in multi-site collections was limited. Combining 3 or 4 tubes (about 27-45 ml blood) brought coverage of the top 10,000 TCRbeta clonotypes close to saturation. The TCRbeta rarefaction curves did not fully level off, which suggests under-sequencing or many low-abundance clonotypes. Evidence of cross-contamination, likely from batch processing, showed up in one pair of TCRbeta libraries, so the UMI-sequence pairs shared by that pair of libraries were removed.

The protocol used for the library was PCR. Instrument used: Illumina MiSeq. SMARTScribe reverse transcriptase and a 5' template-switch oligo, by which a universal priming site was added, were used for cDNA synthesis. The template-switch oligo carried a 12-nucleotide random unique molecular identifier (UMI) that tagged each cDNA molecule. Chain-specific reverse primers targeted TCRbeta transcripts during reverse transcription. Leftover template-switch adapters were removed by uracil DNA glycosylase treatment, and cDNA was purified using a Qiagen MinElute kit. The first PCR used KAPA HiFi HotStart ReadyMix for approximately 25 cycles, split across four 50 ul reactions with step-out primers. Before further amplification, first-round PCR products were gel-purified. Illumina Nextera adapters were attached in a second PCR of roughly 8 cycles, and the libraries were then purified and pooled. For each TCRbeta molecule, the UMI barcode was captured by a 50-nucleotide 5' read. Per the source publication's procedure: Reads were grouped by UMI into consensus reads using the MIGEC toolkit. Forward and reverse consensus reads were merged with PEAR to produce final reads. A custom decontamination script removed identical UMI-sequence pairs shared across libraries, treating them as cross-sample contamination. MIGMAP, a wrapper around IgBLAST, was used for V(D)J assignment and CDR3 extraction. A TCR clonotype was defined by an identical V gene, J gene and CDR3 amino acid sequence; no sequencing was done for CDR1 and CDR2. TCRdb redid the processing of the public reads, applying fastp at Q25 and MiXCR, and retained in-frame beta chains. When rows share a CDR3 protein, they turn into one entry using the most common DNA and genes. The V and J calls and clone size are TCRdb's, not the authors'. The sample data list 1,500 to 2,000 distinct CDR3 sequences, and approximately 75% of these were observed just once. The biggest ten clones account for around 42% of the sample.

This clonotype was counted only a few times. Its cognate antigen has yet to be identified. No much larger clone exists at a distance of one base, and base qualities are not known. The specimen was peripheral blood. This receptor chain uses TRBV5-4 and TRBJ2-5; a weak D assignment points to TRBD2 (5 bases agree). The TCR originated in a human donor in good health. The nucleotide sequence is TGTGCCAGCAGCCTGGACTGGGAGACCCAGTACTTC. Its coded protein is CASSLDWETQYF.